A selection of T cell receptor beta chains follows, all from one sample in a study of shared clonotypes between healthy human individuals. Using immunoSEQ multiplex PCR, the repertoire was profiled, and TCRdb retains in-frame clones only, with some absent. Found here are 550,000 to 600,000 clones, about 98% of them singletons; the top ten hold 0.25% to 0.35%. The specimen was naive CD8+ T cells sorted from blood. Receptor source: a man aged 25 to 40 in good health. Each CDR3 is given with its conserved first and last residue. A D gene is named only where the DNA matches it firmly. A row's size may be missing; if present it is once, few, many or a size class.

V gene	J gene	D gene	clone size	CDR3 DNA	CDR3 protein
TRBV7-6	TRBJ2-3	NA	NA	TGTGCCAGCAGCCCACCTCGGGCTGCCGGCACAGATACGCAGTATTTT	CASSPPRAAGTDTQYF
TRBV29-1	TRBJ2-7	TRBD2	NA	TGCAGCGTTACCGAACTAGCGGGCCCCTACGAGCAGTACTTC	CSVTELAGPYEQYF
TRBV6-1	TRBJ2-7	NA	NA	TGTGCCAGCAGCCGGGACAAGGCATTAAAGCAGTACTTC	CASSRDKALKQYF
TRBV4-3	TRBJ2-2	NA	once	TGCGCCAGCAGCCAAGATATTCCAACCGGGACCGCCGCGAACACCGGGGAGCTGTTTTTT	CASSQDIPTGTAANTGELFF
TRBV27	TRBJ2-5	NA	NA	TGTGCCAGCAGTCCTCTCGACATTCTTAGAGAAGAGACCCAGTACTTC	CASSPLDILREETQYF
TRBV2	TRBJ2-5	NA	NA	TGTGCCAGCAGTACTCCGGGGCAGGGAAGGTGGGAGACCCAGTACTTC	CASSTPGQGRWETQYF
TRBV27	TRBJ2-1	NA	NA	TGTGCCAGCAGTTTATTACCCAGTAGCTCCTACAATGAGCAGTTCTTC	CASSLLPSSSYNEQFF
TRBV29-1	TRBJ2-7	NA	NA	TGCAGCGTTTTGATGAATTCCTACGAGCAGTACTTC	CSVLMNSYEQYF
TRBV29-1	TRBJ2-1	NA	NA	TGCAGCGTTGGGTTGGTTAGCTACAATGAGCAGTTCTTC	CSVGLVSYNEQFF
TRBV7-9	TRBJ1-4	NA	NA	TGTGCCAGCAGCTTAGCGTCAGGGAATGAAAAACTGTTTTTT	CASSLASGNEKLFF
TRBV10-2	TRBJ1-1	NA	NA	TGCGCCAGCAGTGCAGGGTTAAGCACTGAAGCTTTCTTT	CASSAGLSTEAFF
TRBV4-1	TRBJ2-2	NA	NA	TGCGCCAGCAGCCAAGAAGCCGGGACAATGAACACCGGGGAGCTGTTTTTT	CASSQEAGTMNTGELFF
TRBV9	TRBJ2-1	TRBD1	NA	TGTGCCAGCAGCGTAGATGGGGACAGGGGAAATGAGCAGTTCTTC	CASSVDGDRGNEQFF
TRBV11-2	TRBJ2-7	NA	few	TGTGCCAGCAGCTTAGAGGGTGGAGTCGAGCAGTACTTC	CASSLEGGVEQYF
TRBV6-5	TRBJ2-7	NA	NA	TGTGCCAGCAGCCACGGGGTCGGGAGCTACGAGCAGTACTTC	CASSHGVGSYEQYF
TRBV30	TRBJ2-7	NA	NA	TGTGCCTGGAGTGTAGGATCGGGAAGGTACGAGCAGTACTTC	CAWSVGSGRYEQYF
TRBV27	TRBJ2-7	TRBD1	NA	TGTGCCAGCAGTCGGTCTACCTACAGGGGGCTTTACGAGCAGTACTTC	CASSRSTYRGLYEQYF
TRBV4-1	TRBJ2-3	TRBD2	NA	TGCGCCAGCAGTCTACTAGCGGGGAAGGATACGCAGTATTTT	CASSLLAGKDTQYF
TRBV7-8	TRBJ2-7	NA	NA	TGTGCCAGCAGCACGAGACAGGACTCCTACGAGCAGTACTTC	CASSTRQDSYEQYF
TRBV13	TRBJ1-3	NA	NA	TGTGCCAGCAGCTTAGGGAACTCTGGAAACACCATATATTTT	CASSLGNSGNTIYF
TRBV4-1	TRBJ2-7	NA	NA	TGCGCCAGCAGCCAAGCAGGGAACTCCTACGAGCAGTACTTC	CASSQAGNSYEQYF
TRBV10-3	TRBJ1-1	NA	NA	TGTGCCATCAGTGAGTCGACTCGGGGCGTGGCTGAAGCTTTCTTT	CAISESTRGVAEAFF
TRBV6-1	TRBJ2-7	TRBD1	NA	TGTGCCAGCAGCGACGTAGGACAGGGCCACGAGCAGTACTTC	CASSDVGQGHEQYF
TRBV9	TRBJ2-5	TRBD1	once	TGTGCCAGCAGCGTAGTCGGACAGGGGGCAGGTGAGACCCAGTACTTC	CASSVVGQGAGETQYF
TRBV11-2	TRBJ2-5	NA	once	TGTGCCAGCAGCTTAGCGGGTCCCCAAGAGACCCAGTACTTC	CASSLAGPQETQYF
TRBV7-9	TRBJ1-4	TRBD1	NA	TGTGCCAGCAGTAATACAGGGGCAACTAATGAAAAACTGTTTTTT	CASSNTGATNEKLFF
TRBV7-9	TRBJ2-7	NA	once	TGTGCCAGCCAAGGCGGCGGACTATACGAGCAGTACTTC	CASQGGGLYEQYF
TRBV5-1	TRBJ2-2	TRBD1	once	TGCGCCAGCAGCCCGGGACAGGGATGGAACACCGGGGAGCTGTTTTTT	CASSPGQGWNTGELFF
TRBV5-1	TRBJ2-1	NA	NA	TGCGCCAGCAGCTTGGCTGGCTCCAGGGGCAATGAGCAGTTCTTC	CASSLAGSRGNEQFF
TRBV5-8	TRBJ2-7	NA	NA	TGTGCCAGCAGCTTGGAAGGGACGGGCTACGAGCAGTACTTC	CASSLEGTGYEQYF
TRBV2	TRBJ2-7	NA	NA	TGTGCCAGCAGTCACCGGACTCCTTACGAGCAGTACTTC	CASSHRTPYEQYF
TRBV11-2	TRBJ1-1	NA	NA	TGTGCCAGCAGCTCAGCAGGGGAGAACACTGAAGCTTTCTTT	CASSSAGENTEAFF
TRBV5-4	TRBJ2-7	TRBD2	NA	TGTGCCAGCGCCTCCGTTGGCGGGAGGGCTGTCTACGAGCAGTACTTC	CASASVGGRAVYEQYF
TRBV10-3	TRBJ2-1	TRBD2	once	TGTGCCATCAGTTCGGGACTAGCGGAGAGGGGTGGGAATGAGCAGTTCTTC	CAISSGLAERGGNEQFF
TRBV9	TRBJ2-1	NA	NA	TGTGCCAGCAGCTTCGGAGGGAGACTAGGCAGCTCCTACAATGAGCAGTTCTTC	CASSFGGRLGSSYNEQFF
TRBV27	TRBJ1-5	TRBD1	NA	TGTGCCAGCAGTCCTGGGACAGCTGGGGGCAATCAGCCCCAGCATTTT	CASSPGTAGGNQPQHF
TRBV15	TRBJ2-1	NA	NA	TGTGCCACCAGCAGAGATTCAGCACAGGAGCAGTTCTTC	CATSRDSAQEQFF
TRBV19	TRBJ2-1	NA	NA	TGTGCCAGTAGTAGCGCAGGGAATTCCTACAATGAGCAGTTCTTC	CASSSAGNSYNEQFF
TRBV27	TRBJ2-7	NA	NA	TGTGCCAGCAGTACGGCTAATAGCGGCACCTACGAGCAGTACTTC	CASSTANSGTYEQYF
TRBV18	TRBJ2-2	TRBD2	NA	TGTGCCAGCTCACCATTAACGTCTAGCGGGAGTGTGGTCGGGGAGCTGTTTTTT	CASSPLTSSGSVVGELFF
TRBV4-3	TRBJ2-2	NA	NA	TGCGCCAGCAGCCAAGATGTCAGGGGTTTGTACATCGGGGAGCTGTTTTTT	CASSQDVRGLYIGELFF
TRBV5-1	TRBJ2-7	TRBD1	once	TGCGCCAGCAGCGACCCGGGACAGGGGTACGAGCAGTACTTC	CASSDPGQGYEQYF
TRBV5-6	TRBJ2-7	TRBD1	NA	TGTGCCAGCAGCTTATGGGGGACAGGGATGTTCGAGCAGTACTTC	CASSLWGTGMFEQYF
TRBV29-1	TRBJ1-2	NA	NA	TGCAGCGTTGAAGATGTCGGGACCAGCTACACCTTC	CSVEDVGTSYTF
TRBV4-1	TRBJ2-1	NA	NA	TGCGCCAGCAGCCAAACTTACGGGTACAATGAGCAGTTCTTC	CASSQTYGYNEQFF
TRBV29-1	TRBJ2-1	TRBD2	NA	TGTCAAACGGATAGCGGGGAGACCTACAATGAGCAGTTCTTC	CQTDSGETYNEQFF
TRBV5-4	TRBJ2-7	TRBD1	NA	TGTGCCAGCAGCTTTTTTTCGGGGACAGGCTCCGAGCAGTACTTC	CASSFFSGTGSEQYF
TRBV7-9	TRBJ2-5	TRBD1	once	TGTGCCAGCAGCACGCGGACAGGGGGCGTCGAAAGCGAGACCCAGTACTTC	CASSTRTGGVESETQYF